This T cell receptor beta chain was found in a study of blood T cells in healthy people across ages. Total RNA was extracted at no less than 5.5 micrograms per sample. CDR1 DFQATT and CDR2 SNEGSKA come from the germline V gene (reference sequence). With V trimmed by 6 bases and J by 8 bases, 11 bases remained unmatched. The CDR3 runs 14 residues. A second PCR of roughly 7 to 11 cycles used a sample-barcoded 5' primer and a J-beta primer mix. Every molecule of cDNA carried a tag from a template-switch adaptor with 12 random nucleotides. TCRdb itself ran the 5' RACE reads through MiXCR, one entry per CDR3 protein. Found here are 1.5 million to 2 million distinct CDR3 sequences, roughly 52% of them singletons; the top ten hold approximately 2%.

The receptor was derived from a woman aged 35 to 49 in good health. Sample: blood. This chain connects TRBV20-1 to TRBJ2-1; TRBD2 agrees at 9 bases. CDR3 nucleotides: TGCAGTGCCAGAATGCGGGGGGGGTTCCATGAGCAGTTCTTC. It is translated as CSARMRGGFHEQFF.